These 14 T cell receptor beta chains were all obtained from the same sample, sequenced in a study of OX40 agonist ivuxolimab in advanced cancers. The library relied on the immunoSEQ multiplex PCR assay. TCRdb provides this immuneACCESS table in a form limited to in-frame rearrangements. Some clones are lacking; in checked studies, under half of them reflect an unresolved V gene, and why the rest are absent is not known. The sample yields tens of thousands of clones; approximately 90% were counted once. 0.4% to 0.55% of the sample rests with the top ten. The material sequenced was CD4+ or CD8+ T cells sorted from blood, taken in a trial of the OX40 agonist ivuxolimab. These receptors were obtained from an adult with an advanced solid tumor such as melanoma, head and neck, liver or kidney cancer.

The count of this clone is one. The chain links TRBV9 to TRBJ2-3, with unresolved D. The CDR3 contains 14 residues. The ends were cut back, 4 bases at V and 4 bases at J, with 13 bases in the middle. The germline CDR1 and CDR2 sequences are SGDLS and YYNGEE. The CDR3 here is CASSPKRAADTQYF. The CDR3 region has the DNA TGTGCCAGCAGCCCTAAAAGGGCTGCAGATACGCAGTATTTT.

This clone turned up a few times. The rearrangement links TRBV29-1 to TRBJ1-5; a possible D gene is TRBD1 (6 bases). Germline values: CDR1 SQVTM, CDR2 ANQGSEA. The CDR3 sequence is 12 residues long. V lost 5 bases and J lost 2, with 7 bases in between. The CDR3 coding sequence is TGCAGCGTTAGACAGGGCAATCAGCCCCAGCATTTT. It is translated as CSVRQGNQPQHF. The variable domain in full, completed from reference TRBV29-1 and TRBJ1-5, reads SAVISQKPSRDICQRGTSLTIQCQVDSQVTMMFWYRQQPGQSLTLIATANQGSEATYESGFVIDKFPISRPNLTFSTLTVSNMSPEDSSIYLCSVRQGNQPQHFGDGTRLSIL.

This chain joins TRBV9 and TRBJ1-1, with D tentatively TRBD1 (6 bases). Germline lookup yields CDR1 SGDLS and CDR2 YYNGEE. V was shortened by 0 bases and J by 4 bases, with 13 bases between the two germline ends. The CDR3 is 15 amino acids. The CDR3 sequence: CASSVATGLGTEAFF. The CDR3 DNA is TGTGCCAGCAGCGTAGCAACAGGGTTAGGCACTGAAGCTTTCTTT. The whole variable domain, filled in from reference TRBV9 and TRBJ1-1, reads DSGVTQTPKHLITATGQRVTLRCSPRSGDLSVYWYQQSLDQGLQFLIQYYNGEERAKGNILERFSAQQFPDLHSELNLSSLELGDSALYFCASSVATGLGTEAFFGQGTRLTVV.

V and J are TRBV18 and TRBJ1-3, with 8 bases matching TRBD1. Trimming took 2 bases from V and 0 from J; bases not matched to a gene: 6. CDR3 length: 17 amino acids. In germline, CDR1 is KGHSH, CDR2 LQKENI. The CDR3 nucleotides are TGTGCCAGCTCACCATTCGGGACAGGAGACTCTGGAAACACCATATATTTT. Amino acids: CASSPFGTGDSGNTIYF. Based on the CDR3 plus reference TRBV18 and TRBJ1-3, the full variable domain is NAGVMQNPRHLVRRRGQEARLRCSPMKGHSHVYWYRQLPEEGLKFMVYLQKENIIDESGMPKERFSAEFPKEGPSILRIQQVVRGDSAAYFCASSPFGTGDSGNTIYFGEGSWLTVV.

The V and J genes are TRBV19 and TRBJ1-5; 7 positions agree with TRBD1. The CDR3 extends over 13 amino acids. J gave up 2 bases and V 6 bases, and 1 base lay outside the gene matches. Germline lookup yields CDR1 LNHDA and CDR2 SQIVND (reference sequence). The CDR3, as DNA: TGTGCCAGTAGAGGACAGGGCAATCAGCCCCAGCATTTT. Protein: CASRGQGNQPQHF.

V gene TRBV7-3 combines with J gene TRBJ2-7; weak D call: TRBD1 (5 bases). The V end was cut by 5 bases, the J end by 6 bases, with 14 bases between. The germline V gene encodes CDR1 SGHTA and CDR2 FQGTGA. The CDR3 extends over 13 amino acids. CDR3 residues: CASSPATGIEQYF. The DNA for the CDR3 is TGTGCCAGCAGCCCCGCTACAGGAATCGAGCAGTACTTC.

The gene calls are TRBV7-2 and TRBJ1-4; TRBD1 might be the D (6 bases). This CDR3 contains 17 residues. Deletions cut 4 bases from V and 0 bases from J, with 15 bases between. CDR1 is SGHTA, CDR2 FQGNSA, per germline. The CDR3, as DNA: TGTGCCAGCAGCTCATCGCGGCACAGGGCAACTAATGAAAAACTGTTTTTT. As protein: CASSSSRHRATNEKLFF.

The chain carries TRBV27 and TRBJ2-1; 10 positions agree with TRBD1. CDR1 and CDR2 from the germline V gene are MNHEY and SMNVEV (reference sequence). This CDR3 has 15 amino acids. After removal of 3 bases from V and 8 bases from J, the junction contained 7 bases not matched to a gene. In DNA, the CDR3 is TGTGCCAGCAGTTTCCTAGGACAGGGGGTCGATGAGCAGTTCTTC. Translated: CASSFLGQGVDEQFF.

The rearrangement links TRBV14 to TRBJ1-2, with a weak D call TRBD1 (6 bases). V dropped 1 base and J dropped 4 bases, with 28 bases sitting between them. CDR3 size: 20 residues. The V gene's germline CDR1 is SGHDN and CDR2 FVKESK. Written as DNA, the CDR3 is TGTGCCAGCAGCCAAGGCGCGGAGGACAGCATACCCCTACTGGTCTATGGCTACACCTTC. Amino acid sequence: CASSQGAEDSIPLLVYGYTF.

This clone was observed once. The chain joins TRBV27 to TRBJ2-7; perhaps TRBD2 as D (6 bases). Trimming took off 5 bases at V and 0 bases at J, with 14 bases between the two ends. The length of the CDR3 is 15 residues. Germline loops: CDR1 MNHEY, CDR2 SMNVEV (reference sequence). The CDR3 loop reads CASSPGDRLSYEQYF. CDR3 DNA sequence: TGTGCCAGCAGTCCGGGGGACCGACTCTCCTACGAGCAGTACTTC.

The rearrangement uses TRBV19 and TRBJ1-2; 7 bases are a match to TRBD1. The CDR3 length is 14 residues. Germline V gene lookup returns CDR1 LNHDA and CDR2 SQIVND (reference sequence). Trimming at V came to 0 bases and at J to 4 bases, leaving 2 bases not matched to a gene. CDR3 region: CASSIEGTVYGYTF. For the CDR3, the DNA is TGTGCCAGTAGTATAGAGGGGACAGTCTATGGCTACACCTTC. Full variable domain (missing parts from reference TRBV19 and TRBJ1-2): DGGITQSPKYLFRKEGQNVTLSCEQNLNHDAMYWYRQDPGQGLRLIYYSQIVNDFQKGDIAEGYSVSREKKESFPLTVTSAQKNPTAFYLCASSIEGTVYGYTFGSGTRLTVV.

The chain joins TRBV12-5 to TRBJ1-2, with D maybe TRBD1 (5 bases). The V end lost 3 bases, the J end lost 0 bases, and 17 bases lay between the germline ends. Germline loops: CDR1 LGHNT, CDR2 FRNRAP. The CDR3 has 17 amino acids. The CDR3 nucleotides read TGTGCTAGTGGTTTTACTTCGACGGACAATACTAACTATGGCTACACCTTC. This encodes CASGFTSTDNTNYGYTF.

The CDR3 region is CASSLEGTSGNEQFF. The CDR3 coding sequence is TGTGCCAGCAGCTTAGAGGGGACTTCCGGCAATGAGCAGTTCTTC. The chain carries TRBV11-3 and TRBJ2-1; a weak D match, TRBD2 (6 bases). Trimming stripped 0 bases from V and 6 bases from J, with 12 bases between. The CDR3 length is 15 residues. The germline gives CDR1 SGHNT, CDR2 YENEEA.

This rearrangement joins TRBV7-9 to TRBJ2-1, with TRBD2 matching over 7 bases. In germline, CDR1 is SEHNR, CDR2 FQNEAQ (reference sequence). This CDR3 is built from 13 residues. The V gene end was trimmed by 3 bases and the J gene end by 8 bases; junction bases not matched to a gene: 4. CDR3 in amino acids: CASSFALADEQFF. The CDR3 nucleotides are TGTGCCAGCAGCTTCGCCCTAGCGGATGAGCAGTTCTTC.